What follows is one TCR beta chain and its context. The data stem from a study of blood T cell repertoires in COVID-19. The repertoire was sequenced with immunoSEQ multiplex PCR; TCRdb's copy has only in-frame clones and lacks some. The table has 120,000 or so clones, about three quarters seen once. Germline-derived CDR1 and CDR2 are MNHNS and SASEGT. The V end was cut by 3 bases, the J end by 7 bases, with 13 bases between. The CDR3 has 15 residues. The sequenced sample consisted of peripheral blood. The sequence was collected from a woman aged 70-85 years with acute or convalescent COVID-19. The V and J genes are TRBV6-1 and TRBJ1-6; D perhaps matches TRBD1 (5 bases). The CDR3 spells CASSEQGQRNSPLHF. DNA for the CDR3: TGTGCCAGCAGTGAGCAGGGCCAACGGAATTCACCCCTCCACTTT.